Below, 13 T cell receptor beta chains from the same sample are listed, as sequenced in a study of OX40 agonist ivuxolimab in advanced cancers. Sequencing used immunoSEQ multiplex PCR; TCRdb keeps in-frame clones, though not all of them. The sample holds tens of thousands of clones; approximately 91% are singletons and the top ten take 13% to 15%. The sequencing used CD4+ or CD8+ T cells sorted from blood, collected in a trial of the OX40 agonist ivuxolimab. All receptors derive from an adult with an advanced solid tumor such as melanoma, head and neck, liver or kidney cancer.

The gene calls are TRBV15 and TRBJ1-3; D call uncertain. V was shortened by 5 bases and J by 1 base, with 15 bases between the two germline ends. In germline, CDR1 is LNHNV, CDR2 YYDKDF (reference sequence). There are 16 residues in the CDR3. The CDR3 DNA reads TGTGCCACCAGCGGACGGATTGAGTCGTCTGGAAACACCATATATTTT. Amino acids: CATSGRIESSGNTIYF. The full variable domain, in which reference TRBV15 and TRBJ1-3 provide the parts outside the CDR3, is DAMVIQNPRYQVTQFGKPVTLSCSQTLNHNVMYWYQQKSSQAPKLLFHYYDKDFNNEADTPDNFQSRRPNTSFCFLDIRSPGLGDTAMYLCATSGRIESSGNTIYFGEGSWLTVV.

The chain employs TRBV4-2 and TRBJ2-7; tentative D call: TRBD1 (5 bases). The CDR3 sequence is 13 residues long. Deletions cut 0 bases from V and 4 bases from J, with 7 bases between. In germline, CDR1 is LGHNA, CDR2 YNFKEQ. This CDR3 reads CASSQDAGYEQYF. The CDR3 DNA reads TGTGCCAGCAGCCAAGATGCAGGGTACGAGCAGTACTTC.

With regard to this clone: This sample also contains other DNA sequences that code for the same CDR3. The genes are TRBV18 and TRBJ1-1, with D possibly TRBD1 on 5 matching bases. CDR3 size: 13 residues. V lost 3 bases, J lost 3 bases, and 8 bases lay in between. The V gene's germline CDR1 is KGHSH and CDR2 LQKENI. CDR3: CASSPPGDTEAFF. The CDR3 DNA reads TGTGCCAGCTCACCCCCGGGGGACACTGAAGCTTTCTTT.

The chain uses TRBV4-3 and TRBJ1-4; possibly TRBD1 for D (5 bases). Germline lookup yields CDR1 LGHNA and CDR2 YSLEER. The CDR3 has 16 amino acids. V was clipped by 0 bases and J by 8 bases, with 16 bases between them. The CDR3 reads CASSQDRVREGEKLFF. In DNA, the CDR3 is TGCGCCAGCAGCCAAGATCGGGTCAGGGAGGGCGAAAAACTGTTTTTT.

This clone was picked up one time. The V and J genes are TRBV10-2 and TRBJ2-7, with D uncertain. The CDR3 has 13 residues. CDR1 WSHSY and CDR2 SAAADI come from the germline V gene. Trimming took 3 bases from V and 6 from J, leaving 12 bases between them. CDR3: CASSDFHPGEQYF. The CDR3 nucleotides are TGCGCCAGCAGTGATTTCCACCCCGGCGAGCAGTACTTC.

This clone was picked up a small number of times. The sample holds other DNA sequences that translate to the same CDR3. This rearrangement joins TRBV4-3 to TRBJ2-7, with TRBD1 matching over 7 bases. The CDR3 runs 14 residues. Looked up from germline, CDR1 is LGHNA and CDR2 is YSLEER. Trimming cost V 1 base and J 3 bases; bases outside gene matches: 3. CDR3 region: CASSQAGGLYEQYF. The CDR3 nucleotides read TGCGCCAGCAGCCAAGCAGGGGGTCTCTACGAGCAGTACTTC.

This clone has just a few counts. The J gene is TRBJ2-1, the V gene TRBV28; D is uncertain. The CDR3 has 17 residues. Germline CDR1 is MDHEN and CDR2 is SYDVKM. V dropped 3 bases and J dropped 0 bases, with 15 bases sitting between them. The CDR3 sequence: CASSFLAQLSSYNEQFF. DNA of the CDR3: TGTGCCAGCAGTTTTCTGGCGCAGCTGAGCTCCTACAATGAGCAGTTCTTC.

The chain links TRBV18 to TRBJ2-6; perhaps TRBD2 as D (5 bases). There are 17 residues in the CDR3. The germline CDR1 and CDR2 sequences are KGHSH and LQKENI. V gave up 8 bases and J gave up 0 bases, with 17 bases separating them. In DNA, the CDR3 is TGTGCCAGCCTCGCCGGCGGAGACTACTCTGGGGCCAACGTCCTGACTTTC. Protein product: CASLAGGDYSGANVLTF.

CDR3 region: CASSQDTESYEQYF. The CDR3 DNA reads TGCGCCAGCAGCCAAGATACGGAATCCTACGAGCAGTACTTC. The chain employs TRBV4-1 and TRBJ2-7; D call uncertain. Germline loops: CDR1 MGHRA, CDR2 YSYEKL. With 0 bases removed from V and 1 base from J, the gap between germline ends came to 7 bases. The CDR3 has 14 residues.

The V and J genes are TRBV23-1 and TRBJ2-7; no clear D gene. TRBV23-1 is an ORF; its function is uncertain. V dropped 0 bases and J dropped 0 bases, with 12 bases sitting between them. This CDR3 comprises 16 residues. CDR3 DNA sequence: TGCGCCAGCAGTCAATCAGAAGGCTACCGCTCCTACGAGCAGTACTTC. This gives the protein CASSQSEGYRSYEQYF.

The CDR3 DNA sequence: TGTGCCAGCAGTTTTTCGGGCAATGAGCAGTTCTTC. Translating gives CASSFSGNEQFF. The chain couples TRBV27 to TRBJ2-1; D not certain. Germline V gives CDR1 MNHEY, CDR2 SMNVEV (reference sequence). The CDR3 is 12 amino acids. V lost 3 bases to trimming and J lost 6 bases, with 6 bases between them.

The rearrangement uses TRBV30 and TRBJ1-5; D unclear. CDR3 length: 13 residues. The germline V gene encodes CDR1 GTSNPN and CDR2 SVGIG (reference sequence). V was shortened by 1 base and J by 3 bases, with 7 bases between the two germline ends. Here the CDR3 reads CAWSAQPNQPQHF. CDR3 sequence (DNA): TGTGCCTGGAGTGCACAACCCAATCAGCCCCAGCATTTT.

The CDR3 bases are TGCGCCAGCAGCCAAACAAGCGGGAGCCACACCGGGGAGCTGTTTTTT. Encoded protein: CASSQTSGSHTGELFF. This chain joins TRBV4-3 and TRBJ2-2, with TRBD2 identical over 8 bases. Germline V lookup: CDR1 LGHNA, CDR2 YSLEER. V lost 2 bases to trimming and J lost 3 bases; unmatched junction nucleotides: 5. This CDR3 is 16 amino acids long.